The rows below give T cell receptor beta chains drawn from one sample of a study of blood T cell repertoires in COVID-19. Measured with immunoSEQ multiplex PCR; TCRdb has only the in-frame clones, and not every one. The data contain under 200,000 clones, around 90% of them singletons. Material: peripheral blood. All receptors derive from a man aged 35 to 55 with active or convalescent COVID-19. CDR3s leave out the opening cysteine and the closing phenylalanine or tryptophan. Each record gives: CDR3 length, V gene, J gene, CDR3 protein.

13	TRBV24-1	TRBJ2-2	ATSGRGSNTGELF
14	TRBV9	TRBJ2-1	ASSVDSSGRAYEQF
11	TRBV5-5	TRBJ1-1	ASSSTARQEAF
14	TRBV29-1	TRBJ2-7	SAGKALAGANYEQY
12	TRBV30	TRBJ1-5	AWSVQQAYQPQH
12	TRBV6-5	TRBJ2-6	ASSRGAGANVLT
12	TRBV5-1	TRBJ2-3	ASSPGGGTDTQY
16	TRBV4-3	TRBJ2-3	ASSPYLHGGGGTDTQY
14	TRBV14	TRBJ1-6	ASSQDLRGIDSPLH
13	TRBV19	TRBJ1-1	ASSRVDRGGTEAF
15	TRBV27	TRBJ2-6	ASLKRIQGAGANVLT
15	TRBV5-5	TRBJ2-6	ASSTGQGRSGANVLT
14	TRBV5-8	TRBJ1-1	ASSLRKLAGDTEAF
10	TRBV7-9	TRBJ1-3	ASRKLGDTIY
11	TRBV11-2	TRBJ1-1	ASSVQPDKEAF